The next 16 T cell receptor beta chains were all read from a single sample in a study of OX40 agonist ivuxolimab in advanced cancers. Some clones are missing from TCRdb's copy, which holds only in-frame ones; the method was immunoSEQ multiplex PCR. The sample consists of tens of thousands of clones, around 90% of them appearing once. Sequencing was performed on CD4+ or CD8+ T cells sorted from blood, taken in a trial of the OX40 agonist ivuxolimab. The source of these receptors is an adult with an advanced solid tumor such as melanoma, head and neck, liver or kidney cancer.

The chain uses TRBV5-6 and TRBJ2-5, with D unresolved. Per the germline V gene, CDR1 is SGHDT and CDR2 is YYEEEE. The CDR3 loop spans 14 amino acids. Deletions cut 1 base from V and 0 bases from J, with 7 bases between. The CDR3 protein is CASSLYGYQETQYF. In DNA form, the CDR3 reads TGTGCCAGCAGCTTGTACGGGTACCAAGAGACCCAGTACTTC.

V and J are TRBV11-2 and TRBJ2-1; D is ambiguous. V was shortened by 1 base and J by 7 bases, with 14 bases between the two germline ends. The V gene's germline CDR1 is SGHAT and CDR2 FQNNGV. The CDR3 runs to 15 residues. The DNA for the CDR3 is TGTGCCAGCAGCTTAGGCCCATTTCCCCCAAATGAGCAGTTCTTC. Its protein is CASSLGPFPPNEQFF.

The chain has TRBV28 and TRBJ2-7; no clear D. The germline gives CDR1 MDHEN, CDR2 SYDVKM. The CDR3 totals 12 residues. Deletions cut 7 bases from V and 3 bases from J, with 10 bases between. This chain's CDR3 is CASTSLHYEQYF. The CDR3 DNA reads as TGTGCCAGCACTTCCCTACACTACGAGCAGTACTTC.

This chain links TRBV18 with TRBJ2-5; D tentatively fits TRBD1 or TRBD2 (5 bases each). This CDR3 is built from 16 residues. V was shortened by 0 bases and J by 7 bases, with 18 bases between the two germline ends. Germline V gene data show CDR1 as KGHSH and CDR2 as LQKENI. CDR3 coding DNA: TGTGCCAGCTCACCACCGATGCTCCAGGGAGAGGGGACCCAGTACTTC. It yields the protein CASSPPMLQGEGTQYF.

V gene TRBV7-2 combines with J gene TRBJ2-1; D might be TRBD1 (5 bases). Germline V gene lookup returns CDR1 SGHTA and CDR2 FQGNSA. Trimming removed 2 bases from V and 4 bases from J, with 15 bases in between. The length of the CDR3 is 16 residues. The chain's CDR3 is CASSLWQGSLYNEQFF. The CDR3 nucleotides read TGTGCCAGCAGCTTATGGCAGGGATCTTTATACAATGAGCAGTTCTTC.

The chain recombines TRBV11-1 with TRBJ1-2; D may be TRBD1 (6 bases). V was clipped by 2 bases and J by 4 bases, with 14 bases between them. Germline CDR1 reads SGHAT; CDR2 reads FQDESV (reference sequence). The CDR3 length is 15 residues. For the CDR3, the DNA is TGTGCCAGCAGCTTACCGGGGGGCTCGAGCTATGGCTACACCTTC. Its protein is CASSLPGGSSYGYTF.

The chain has TRBV7-6 and TRBJ1-5; no clear D. The length of the CDR3 is 13 residues. The V and J ends lost 4 bases and 5 bases respectively, with 9 bases between them. Germline CDR1 and CDR2: SGHVS and FNYEAQ. CDR3 bases: TGTGCCAGCAGCTACAATAGGGATCAGCCCCAGCATTTT. This codes for CASSYNRDQPQHF.

V gene TRBV10-3 combines with J gene TRBJ2-3; D gene unclear. The CDR3 spans 12 residues. Between the trimmed V and J ends, which lost 1 base and 4 bases, there was a span of 3 bases. CDR1 and CDR2 from the germline V gene are ENHRY and SYGVKD. CDR3 sequence reads: CAISELSDTQYF. The DNA of the CDR3 is TGTGCCATCAGTGAGTTGTCAGATACGCAGTATTTT.

The chain has TRBV11-2 and TRBJ2-1; 16 positions agree with TRBD2. V lost 4 bases, J lost 2 bases, and 2 bases stayed unmatched. CDR1 is SGHAT and CDR2 is FQNNGV in the germline V gene. This CDR3 has 17 amino acids. DNA of the CDR3: TGTGCCAGCAGCTCCGGGACTAGCGGGAGGGCCTACAATGAGCAGTTCTTC. It codes for CASSSGTSGRAYNEQFF.

This clone occurred a few times. This chain joins TRBV9 and TRBJ1-4, with 8 bases matching TRBD1. Germline lookup yields CDR1 SGDLS and CDR2 YYNGEE. The CDR3 is 14 residues long. Trimming at V came to 4 bases and at J to 8 bases, leaving 7 bases not matched to a gene. CDR3 sequence (DNA): TGTGCCAGCAGCCCAGGACAGGGTTGGGAAAAACTGTTTTTT. It translates to CASSPGQGWEKLFF.

This rearrangement joins TRBV19 to TRBJ2-7, with 8 bases identical to TRBD1. Germline values: CDR1 LNHDA, CDR2 SQIVND (reference sequence). The CDR3 has 15 amino acids. Trimming cost V 6 bases and J 4 bases; bases outside gene matches: 11. The CDR3 region has the DNA TGTGCCAGTAGGAGTAGTTACAGGGGGTCTTACGAGCAGTACTTC. This translates into CASRSSYRGSYEQYF.

The J gene is TRBJ2-5, the V gene TRBV10-2; TRBD1 or TRBD2 may be the D gene (6 bases each). The germline V gene encodes CDR1 WSHSY and CDR2 SAAADI. This CDR3 comprises 15 residues. Trimming left V 3 bases short and J 1 base short, with 12 bases between. The CDR3 reads CASSEQGGRQETQYF. CDR3 coding DNA: TGCGCCAGCAGTGAACAGGGAGGCCGCCAAGAGACCCAGTACTTC.

The chain recombines TRBV5-1 with TRBJ1-2; D ambiguous. Germline loops: CDR1 SGHRS, CDR2 YFSETQ. The CDR3 spans 12 residues. The V end was cut by 4 bases, the J end by 6 bases, with 10 bases between. The CDR3 loop reads CASSPNTDGYTF. CDR3 nucleotides: TGCGCCAGCAGCCCGAATACAGATGGCTACACCTTC.

On this clone: Other DNA sequences from this sample encode an identical CDR3 as well. This chain links TRBV7-9 with TRBJ2-5, with TRBD1 identical over 7 bases. Unmatched junction bases numbered 1, after V lost 5 bases and J lost 1 base. This CDR3 has 13 amino acids. CDR1 and CDR2 (germline): SEHNR, FQNEAQ (reference sequence). The CDR3 region has the DNA TGTGCCAGCAGCAGACAGGGCCAAGAGACCCAGTACTTC. Its translation: CASSRQGQETQYF.

This sequence joins TRBV7-8 and TRBJ2-5; 10 bases match TRBD1. This CDR3 contains 15 residues. Germline CDR1 and CDR2: SGHVS and FQNEAQ. The ends lost 5 bases at V and 5 bases at J; junction bases unmatched: 8. The CDR3 DNA follows: TGTGCCAGCAGCGCAGGGACAGGGGCGGGGGAGACCCAGTACTTC. This codes for CASSAGTGAGETQYF.

The rearrangement links TRBV9 to TRBJ2-1; D is uncertain. CDR3 length: 13 amino acids. CDR1 SGDLS and CDR2 YYNGEE come from the germline V gene. Trimming pared 4 bases from V and 5 bases from J, leaving 10 bases between. The DNA for the CDR3 is TGTGCCAGCAGCTTTAAGCAGGACAATGAGCAGTTCTTC. Translation gives CASSFKQDNEQFF.